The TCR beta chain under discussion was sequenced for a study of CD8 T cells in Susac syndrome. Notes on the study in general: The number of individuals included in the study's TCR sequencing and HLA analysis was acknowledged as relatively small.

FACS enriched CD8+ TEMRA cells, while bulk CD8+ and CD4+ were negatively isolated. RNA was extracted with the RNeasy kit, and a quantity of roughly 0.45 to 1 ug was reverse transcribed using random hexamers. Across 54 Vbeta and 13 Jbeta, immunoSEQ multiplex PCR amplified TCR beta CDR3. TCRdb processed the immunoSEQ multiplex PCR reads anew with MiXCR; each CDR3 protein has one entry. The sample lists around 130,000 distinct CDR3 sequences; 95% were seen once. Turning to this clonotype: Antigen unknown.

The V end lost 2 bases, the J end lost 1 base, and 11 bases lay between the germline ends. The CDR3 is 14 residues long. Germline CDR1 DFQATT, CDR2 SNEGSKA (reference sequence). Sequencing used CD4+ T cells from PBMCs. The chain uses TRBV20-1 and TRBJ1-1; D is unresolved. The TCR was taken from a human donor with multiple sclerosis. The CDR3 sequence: CSARLPRGNTEAFF. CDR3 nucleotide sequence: TGCAGTGCTAGACTCCCACGAGGGAACACTGAAGCTTTCTTT.